Given below is one TCR beta chain in context. This receptor's antigen is unknown. No base-level quality is on record; no much larger clone is a single base apart. For CDR1 and CDR2, the germline V gene lists SNHLY and FYNNEI. The CDR3 goes from the cysteine to the phenylalanine over 15 residues. Only CDR3 DNA remains: 45 bases, in frame from the first base. From V the trimming removes 7 bases and from J it removes 3 bases, while the gene matches leave 9 bases of the junction unaccounted for. This specimen belongs to a study of T cells in Graves' hyperthyroidism and ophthalmopathy (dated by TCRdb to about 2019). Turning to the overall study: To identify TCR V-J signatures that set the groups apart, the researchers used a discovery cohort of 90 to 100 patients, made up of 43 with Graves' ophthalmopathy and 57 with stable Graves' hyperthyroidism. In addition, the study compared T-cell repertoires in thyroid tissue and in blood from five to seven Graves' hyperthyroidism patients. According to the paper, TCR Vbeta CDR3 sequencing was carried out on approximately 140 peripheral blood samples, which came from approximately 41 ophthalmopathy, around 75 hyperthyroidism and approximately 17 progressor patients. For training and testing, the 80 to 100 patients in the discovery cohort were randomly divided in a 7:3 ratio. An independent validation cohort of fewer than 20 hyperthyroidism patients and over 15 patients who later progressed to ophthalmopathy tested prospective prediction of ophthalmopathy. Once sampling was done, hyperthyroidism patients were given methimazole at a starting dose of 30 mg daily, whereas ophthalmopathy patients were given high-dose intravenous methylprednisolone. The paper's findings and limits, for the study overall: In validation, progression to ophthalmopathy was predicted by the model with nearly 71% sensitivity and just over 72% specificity, a median of about 6.8 months before onset. Ophthalmopathy was separated from stable hyperthyroidism by a 13 V-J signature model, with over 85% sensitivity and about 81% specificity obtained in cross-validation and 80%/75% obtained in testing. Sample size was not statistically predetermined, and blinding of investigators to group allocation was not performed. Most expanded thyroid clonotypes (frequency above 0.001) were also detected in blood, suggesting blood repertoires may reflect thyroid immune responses.

Exclusion was applied to patients with uncontrolled infections, other autoimmune diseases, pregnancy or lactation. Clinical symptoms, serum thyroxine and TRAb, thyroid ultrasound, and orbital computed tomography formed the basis for the diagnoses. Total RNA was extracted using Trizol reagent, and RNA quality was assessed on an Agilent 2100 Bioanalyzer. TCR beta CDR3 regions were amplified from RNA transcripts. A first-round RT-PCR of the TCR CDR3 used the HTBI primer set with the Qiagen OneStep RT-PCR kit. The libraries were constructed in a second round of multiplex PCR and then size-selected and purified. Libraries were sequenced paired-end with 100 bp reads on an Illumina HiSeq2000. In the authors' own workflow: Raw data were processed with SOAPnuke, discarding reads with adapters, uncalled bases, mean Phred below 15, or no exact constant-primer or identifier match. COPE v1.2.5 was used to merge high-quality paired reads, and clonotypes were defined as unique nucleotide sequences. MiTCR v1.1 was used to align clonotypes to the IMGT TRBV, TRBD and TRBJ reference segments. Analysis was restricted to V-J combinations with a frequency above 0.0001, which covered 98% to 99.2% of repertoires. The TCS score was defined as the ratio of F50 (clonal expansion) to E x V (chaos), calculated using BLOSUM62-based TCRdist between CDR3 peptides within each V-J. Welch's t-statistics and random forest reduced fewer than 550 V-J features to some 14, which were used in a naive Bayes classifier (R e1071). The similarity between thyroid and blood repertoires was quantified using the Morisita-Horn index. TCRdb cleaned the public reads at Q25 with fastp, built clones with MiXCR and kept in-frame beta chains. One record per CDR3 amino acid sequence lists the most common genes and DNA. In this record, the V and J calls reflect TCRdb's handling and not the investigators' own analysis. Here the sample has fewer than 650,000 distinct CDR3 sequences; approximately 49% occur a single time. Of the sample, around 44% falls within the top ten clones.

The receptor's source is an adult woman with Graves' disease, either hyperthyroidism or ophthalmopathy (not recorded which). Source material: peripheral blood or thyroid tissue (not recorded which). Here the chain combines TRBV2 and TRBJ1-5; 7 nucleotides in the junction match TRBD1. The CDR3 region: CASNSDGQVNQPQHF. The base sequence is TGTGCCAGCAACTCAGACGGACAGGTCAATCAGCCCCAGCATTTT.